The T cell receptor (beta chain) under discussion was sequenced for a study of glioma-infiltrating T cells after dendritic cell vaccination. Study-level information: The vaccine used monocyte-derived dendritic cells pulsed overnight with autologous tumor lysate. Dendritic cell vaccine was injected intradermally three times, biweekly.

CDR3 length: 13 amino acids. Germline assignment: CDR1 SGHVS and CDR2 FNYEAQ. The time point: after dendritic cell vaccination, including at tumor progression/relapse. Only patients with spare fresh-frozen tumor and over two years of follow-up were included. The PCR used 60 V beta and 13 J beta primers. Repertoires were generated with immunoSEQ multiplex PCR, while TCRdb's copy carries only in-frame clones and drops some. The profile covers roughly 56,000 clones, with about 83% appearing a single time and approximately 8.9% taken by the ten largest. The input for sequencing was blood, taken after dendritic cell vaccination. The TCR comes from a human donor with glioblastoma. The V gene is TRBV7-6, the J gene TRBJ2-5; unclear D gene. TRBJ2-7 explains the end of the DNA better; the J call may be wrong. The CDR3, as DNA: TGTGCCAGCAGCGAGACGGAGAAGTACGAGCAGTACTTC. Encoded protein: CASSETEKYEQYF.